One sample yielded the 20 T cell receptor beta chains listed below, sequenced in a study of T cells in Graves' hyperthyroidism and ophthalmopathy. TCR beta CDR3 regions were amplified from RNA transcripts. Initially, a first-round RT-PCR of the TCR CDR3 employed the HTBI primer set. TCRdb itself ran the multiplex PCR reads through MiXCR, one entry per CDR3 protein. The sample lists around 720,000 distinct CDR3 sequences; around 40% were seen once. The sample consisted of blood. These TCRs come from a woman aged 40 to 50 with Graves' hyperthyroidism.

The V and J genes are TRBV20-1 and TRBJ1-4; D perhaps matches TRBD1 (6 bases). This CDR3 region has 16 residues. Trimming removed 1 base at V and 0 bases at J, with 12 bases between. Germline CDR1 reads DFQATT; CDR2 reads SNEGSKA (reference sequence). The CDR3 sequence: CSARGGRDPTNEKLFF. As DNA, the CDR3 is TGCAGTGCTAGAGGGGGGCGGGATCCAACTAATGAAAAACTGTTTTTT.

Ten or more counts support this clonotype. CDR3 loop: CAISERSPVEQYF. The CDR3 bases are TGTGCCATCAGTGAAAGGAGTCCTGTGGAGCAGTACTTC. This chain links TRBV10-3 with TRBJ2-7; D is unclear. Germline loops: CDR1 ENHRY, CDR2 SYGVKD. The CDR3 is 13 residues long. Trimming pared 3 bases from V and 7 bases from J, leaving 13 bases between.

V is TRBV10-3 and J is TRBJ1-2, with 7 positions matching TRBD1. This CDR3 contains 14 residues. Trimming cost V 6 bases and J 7 bases; bases outside gene matches: 11. Germline V CDR1 and CDR2: ENHRY, SYGVKD. CDR3 coding DNA: TGTGCCATCAGCTCGGGACAGCCCTGGGGTGGCTACACCTTC. Translation: CAISSGQPWGGYTF.

This clonotype was counted a few times. This rearrangement joins TRBV28 to TRBJ1-2; D unclear. Per the germline V gene, CDR1 is MDHEN and CDR2 is SYDVKM. The CDR3 runs to 13 residues. V lost 2 bases and J 3 bases, leaving 7 bases between the germline ends. CDR3 amino acids: CASSLKSDYGYTF. For the CDR3, the DNA is TGTGCCAGCAGTTTAAAAAGTGACTATGGCTACACCTTC.

This clonotype appeared many times. V and J are TRBV5-1 and TRBJ2-2; TRBD2 matches at 7 bases. The V segment lost 4 bases and the J segment 0 bases; nucleotides outside the gene matches: 3. Germline-derived CDR1 and CDR2 are SGHRS and YFSETQ. The CDR3 consists of 15 residues. This chain's CDR3 is CASSLGTTNTGELFF. CDR3 DNA sequence: TGCGCCAGCAGCCTCGGGACTACGAACACCGGGGAGCTGTTTTTT.

This clonotype was observed at least ten times. J is TRBJ1-1 and V is TRBV20-1, with D perhaps matching TRBD1 (5 bases). V was clipped by 5 bases and J by 0 bases, with 13 bases between them. The CDR3 sequence is 14 residues long. CDR1 and CDR2 (germline): DFQATT, SNEGSKA (reference sequence). The CDR3 DNA reads as TGCAGTGCTGCGACCGGGACCATGAACACTGAAGCTTTCTTT. As protein: CSAATGTMNTEAFF.

This clonotype was observed at least ten times. The rearrangement links TRBV19 to TRBJ1-2, with D unresolved. CDR1 is LNHDA, CDR2 SQIVND, per germline (reference sequence). The CDR3 sequence is 13 residues long. Deletions cut 0 bases from V and 4 bases from J, with 6 bases between. The CDR3 region is CASSIDGSYGYTF. DNA of the CDR3: TGTGCCAGTAGTATAGATGGTAGCTATGGCTACACCTTC. Using reference TRBV19 and TRBJ1-2 for the parts outside the CDR3, the full variable domain is DGGITQSPKYLFRKEGQNVTLSCEQNLNHDAMYWYRQDPGQGLRLIYYSQIVNDFQKGDIAEGYSVSREKKESFPLTVTSAQKNPTAFYLCASSIDGSYGYTFGSGTRLTVV.

Comment on this clonotype: This may be a read error, as it is one base from a much larger clone. This chain connects TRBV12-3 or TRBV12-4 to TRBJ1-6; no clear D gene. V lost 6 bases, J lost 6 bases, and 15 bases lay in between. The CDR3 has 15 residues. The CDR3 loop reads CASSRSDGSNSPLHF. The CDR3 DNA sequence: TGTGCCAGCAGCCGATCGGACGGGTCTAATTCACCCCTCCACTTT.

This clonotype was picked up a small number of times. This chain uses TRBV12-3 or TRBV12-4 with TRBJ2-7, with D perhaps matching TRBD1 (5 bases). This CDR3 is 16 amino acids long. V lost 6 bases and J 5 bases, leaving 23 bases between the germline ends. CDR3 loop: CASSYQRFGAYHEQYF. The CDR3 DNA is TGTGCCAGCAGCTACCAGCGATTTGGGGCCTATCACGAGCAGTACTTC.

Remarks on this clonotype: A much larger clone lies one base from this, so it may be a read error. The CDR3 region is CASTSGTVRTQYF. The CDR3 DNA reads TGTGCCAGCACCTCCGGGACAGTGAGGACCCAGTACTTC. The rearrangement links TRBV10-3 to TRBJ2-5; 7 bases are a match to TRBD1. V trimming: 10 bases; J trimming: 7 bases; junction bases outside the gene matches: 12. CDR1 and CDR2 (germline): ENHRY, SYGVKD. The CDR3 is made up of 13 amino acids.

This clonotype was picked up a small number of times. The V gene is TRBV7-6, the J gene TRBJ1-5; D gene unclear. Trimming cost V 6 bases and J 0 bases, with 18 bases left between them. Germline CDR1 reads SGHVS; CDR2 reads FNYEAQ. This CDR3 has 17 amino acids. The CDR3 protein is CASSLWAEVSSNQPQHF. CDR3 in DNA: TGTGCCAGCAGTTTATGGGCAGAGGTCTCTAGCAATCAGCCCCAGCATTTT.

The V gene is TRBV11-2, the J gene TRBJ1-1, with D possibly matching TRBD1 (6 bases). This CDR3 is 14 amino acids long. V was shortened by 6 bases and J by 3 bases, with 14 bases between the two germline ends. The V gene's germline CDR1 is SGHAT and CDR2 FQNNGV. The CDR3 coding sequence is TGTGCCAGCAGTTTTGGGGGGGCTCACACTGAAGCTTTCTTT. Its protein product is CASSFGGAHTEAFF.

This clonotype was seen many times. The rearrangement links TRBV2 to TRBJ1-1; TRBD1 matches at 11 bases. The CDR3 is 15 residues long. Trimming at V came to 5 bases and at J to 5 bases, leaving 7 bases not matched to a gene. CDR1 is SNHLY and CDR2 is FYNNEI in the germline V gene. In nucleotides, the CDR3 is TGTGCCAGCAGTCAATCCGGGACAGGGGGGACTGAAGCTTTCTTT. Amino acids: CASSQSGTGGTEAFF.

This chain uses TRBV19 with TRBJ2-5, with 7 nucleotides matching TRBD1. The CDR3 runs 14 residues. V lost 6 bases to trimming and J lost 2 bases; unmatched junction nucleotides: 6. Germline loops: CDR1 LNHDA, CDR2 SQIVND (reference sequence). The CDR3 reads CASSPDRFQETQYF. The CDR3 DNA is TGTGCCAGTAGCCCGGACAGGTTTCAAGAGACCCAGTACTTC.

This chain links TRBV20-1 with TRBJ2-1; 9 nucleotides align to TRBD2. The CDR3 contains 14 residues. Germline assignment: CDR1 DFQATT and CDR2 SNEGSKA (reference sequence). V lost 2 bases to trimming and J lost 10 bases; unmatched junction nucleotides: 9. CDR3 in DNA: TGCAGTGCTAGACTAGCGGGGCTTTCGAAGGAGCAGTTCTTC. Translation gives CSARLAGLSKEQFF.

The rearrangement links TRBV10-3 to TRBJ1-1, with D unclear. With 4 bases removed from V and 3 bases from J, the gap between germline ends came to 9 bases. The CDR3 has 13 residues. CDR1 is ENHRY and CDR2 is SYGVKD in the germline V gene. The chain's CDR3 is CAISADYDTEAFF. The CDR3 DNA follows: TGTGCCATCAGTGCGGATTACGACACTGAAGCTTTCTTT.

This clonotype turned up a few times. This rearrangement joins TRBV5-5 to TRBJ1-2; the D is unclear. Germline V gene data show CDR1 as SGHKS and CDR2 as YYEKEE (reference sequence). The ends were cut back, 4 bases at V and 1 base at J, with 14 bases in the middle. The CDR3 contains 15 residues. The CDR3 nucleotides are TGTGCCAGCAGCGACGGACCGAATCTTAACTATGGCTACACCTTC. Encoded protein: CASSDGPNLNYGYTF.

The chain couples TRBV7-8 to TRBJ1-6, with a possible D match to TRBD1 (5 bases). Germline V gene lookup returns CDR1 SGHVS and CDR2 FQNEAQ. CDR3 size: 14 residues. V was pared by 5 bases and J by 7 bases, with 12 bases between. CDR3 DNA sequence: TGTGCCAGCAGCCTGGGGGTAGCGAATTCACCCCTCCACTTT. Protein sequence: CASSLGVANSPLHF.

This sequence joins TRBV10-3 and TRBJ2-6; D is ambiguous. From germline, CDR1 is ENHRY and CDR2 SYGVKD. The CDR3 has 14 residues. The V end was cut by 5 bases, the J end by 0 bases, with 5 bases between. The CDR3 bases are TGTGCCATCAGTCTGCACTCTGGGGCCAACGTCCTGACTTTC. Translating it yields CAISLHSGANVLTF.

The chain links TRBV19 to TRBJ1-5, with D tentatively TRBD1 (5 bases). The CDR3 extends over 15 amino acids. The ends were cut back, 7 bases at V and 6 bases at J, with 19 bases in the middle. Per the germline V gene, CDR1 is LNHDA and CDR2 is SQIVND (reference sequence). CDR3 nucleotides: TGTGCCAGTACGGGGCAGACTGTTGAGGGTCAGCCCCAGCATTTT. It codes for CASTGQTVEGQPQHF.